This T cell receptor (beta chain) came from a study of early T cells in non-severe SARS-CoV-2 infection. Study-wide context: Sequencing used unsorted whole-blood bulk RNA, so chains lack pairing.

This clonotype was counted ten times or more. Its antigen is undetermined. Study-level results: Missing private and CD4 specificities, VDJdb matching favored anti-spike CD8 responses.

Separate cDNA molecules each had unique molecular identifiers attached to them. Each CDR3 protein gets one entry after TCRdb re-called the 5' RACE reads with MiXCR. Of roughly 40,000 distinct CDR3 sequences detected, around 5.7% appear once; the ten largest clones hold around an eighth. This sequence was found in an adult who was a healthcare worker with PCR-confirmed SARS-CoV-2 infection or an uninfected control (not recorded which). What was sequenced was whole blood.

The DNA for the CDR3 is TGTGCCAGTAGTATGGGACGCCGGAACACTGAAGCTTTCTTT. Its protein product is CASSMGRRNTEAFF. This chain connects TRBV19 to TRBJ1-1, with D possibly matching TRBD1 (5 bases). The CDR3 totals 14 residues. Trimming pared 3 bases from V and 1 base from J, leaving 9 bases between. Germline CDR1 reads LNHDA; CDR2 reads SQIVND (reference sequence).